This T cell receptor (beta chain) was captured by sequencing in a study of cytomegalovirus exposure and HLA in healthy donors. PCR involved 60 Vbeta and 13 Jbeta primers. The data were produced by immunoSEQ multiplex PCR, yet TCRdb's version contains in-frame clones alone and is incomplete. The repertoire holds roughly 190,000 clones, with more than 70% as singletons. The CDR3 consists of 13 residues. Unmatched junction bases numbered 5, after V lost 10 bases and J lost 3 bases. CDR1 is SNHLY and CDR2 is FYNNEI in the germline V gene. Material: PBMCs. J is TRBJ2-3 and V is TRBV2, with 9 bases fitting TRBD2. This receptor was obtained from a woman in her 40s in good health and CMV-seronegative. The CDR3: CATFSGRTDTQYF. The CDR3, as DNA: TGTGCCACCTTTAGCGGGAGAACAGATACGCAGTATTTT.